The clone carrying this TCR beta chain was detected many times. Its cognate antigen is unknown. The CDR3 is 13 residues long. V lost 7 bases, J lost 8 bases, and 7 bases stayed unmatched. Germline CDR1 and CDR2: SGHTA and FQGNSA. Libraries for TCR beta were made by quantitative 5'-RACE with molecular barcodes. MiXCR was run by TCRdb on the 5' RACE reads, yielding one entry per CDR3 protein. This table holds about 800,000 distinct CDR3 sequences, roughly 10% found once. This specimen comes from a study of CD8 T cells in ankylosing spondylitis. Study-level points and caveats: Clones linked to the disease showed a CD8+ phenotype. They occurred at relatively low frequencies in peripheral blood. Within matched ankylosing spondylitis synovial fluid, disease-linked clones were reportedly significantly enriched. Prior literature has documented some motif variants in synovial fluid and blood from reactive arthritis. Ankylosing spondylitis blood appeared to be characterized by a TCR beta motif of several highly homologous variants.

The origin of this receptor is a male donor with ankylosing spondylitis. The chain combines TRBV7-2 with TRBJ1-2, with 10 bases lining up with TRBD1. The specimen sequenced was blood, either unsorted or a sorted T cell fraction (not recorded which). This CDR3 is CASTRDRGGGYTF. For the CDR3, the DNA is TGTGCCAGCACCCGGGACAGGGGTGGAGGCTACACCTTC. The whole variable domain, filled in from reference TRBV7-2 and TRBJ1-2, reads GAGVSQSPSNKVTEKGKDVELRCDPISGHTALYWYRQSLGQGLEFLIYFQGNSAPDKSGLPSDRFSAERTGGSVSTLTIQRTQQEDSAVYLCASTRDRGGGYTFGSGTRLTVV.